Described below is a single TCR beta chain sequence and its context. Its target is unknown. This entry belongs to a study of identifying expanded T cells in peripheral blood. Collection occurred without any documented infections or immune events in donors. Repertoires were generated with immunoSEQ multiplex PCR, while TCRdb's copy carries only in-frame clones and drops some. The table records 95,000 to 100,000 clones, 87% of them present only once. Study outcomes and limitations: Clone count variance between approximately two-week samples rose with total template count. Differentially abundant clones: around 1.1 between replicates, about 15 at two to three weeks, less than 25 at four.

Trimming shortened V by 6 bases and J by 2 bases, and 10 bases separated the two germline ends. The CDR3 runs to 13 residues. Germline assignment: CDR1 LNHDA and CDR2 SQIVND (reference sequence). This TCR came from a person aged 18-70 years in good health. Source material: blood. V and J are TRBV19 and TRBJ1-1; D possibly corresponds to TRBD1 (5 bases). CDR3 amino acids: CASSQGVNTEAFF. The CDR3 region has the DNA TGTGCCAGTAGCCAAGGGGTCAACACTGAAGCTTTCTTT.